The table lists the clone carrying this T cell receptor beta chain with a few counts. The antigen remains undetermined. This sample was taken from a study of T cells in Graves' hyperthyroidism and ophthalmopathy. If no ophthalmopathy progression occurred within 18 months, Graves' hyperthyroidism was stable. Recently diagnosed hyperthyroidism of less than 2 months' duration affected patients aged 18 to 65. Study-level findings and limits: Before onset, by a median of approximately 6.8 months, the model predicted ophthalmopathy. Expanded thyroid clonotypes (above 0.001) were mostly also found in blood.

V was shortened by 8 bases and J by 1 base, with 11 bases between the two germline ends. The CDR3 consists of 12 residues. Germline loops: CDR1 SQVTM, CDR2 ANQGSEA. Amplified regions were TCR beta CDR3 sequences from RNA transcripts. HTBI primers drove first-round RT-PCR of the TCR CDR3. MiXCR, run by TCRdb on the multiplex PCR reads, gives a single entry per CDR3 protein. This sample has 92,000 or so distinct CDR3 sequences, with 51% found just once. The sequence derives from a woman aged 40 to 50 with Graves' hyperthyroidism. The material sequenced was blood. The chain couples TRBV29-1 to TRBJ1-1, with unresolved D. CDR3 in amino acids: CSFGPTNTEAFF. CDR3 DNA sequence: TGCAGCTTCGGACCGACGAACACTGAAGCTTTCTTT.